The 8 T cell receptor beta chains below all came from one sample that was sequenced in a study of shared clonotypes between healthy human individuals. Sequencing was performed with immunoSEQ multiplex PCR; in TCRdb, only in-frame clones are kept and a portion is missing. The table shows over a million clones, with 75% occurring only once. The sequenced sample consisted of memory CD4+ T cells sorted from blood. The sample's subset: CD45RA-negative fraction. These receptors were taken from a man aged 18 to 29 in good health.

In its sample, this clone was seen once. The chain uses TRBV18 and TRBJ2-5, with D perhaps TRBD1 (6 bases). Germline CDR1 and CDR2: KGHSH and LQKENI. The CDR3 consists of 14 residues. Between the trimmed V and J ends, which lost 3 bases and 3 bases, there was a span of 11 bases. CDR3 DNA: TGTGCCAGCTCACCTCAGGGGAACAAAGAGACCCAGTACTTC. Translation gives CASSPQGNKETQYF.

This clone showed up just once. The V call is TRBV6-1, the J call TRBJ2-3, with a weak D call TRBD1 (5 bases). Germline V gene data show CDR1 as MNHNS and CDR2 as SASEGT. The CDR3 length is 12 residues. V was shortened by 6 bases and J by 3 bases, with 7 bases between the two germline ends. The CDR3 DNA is TGTGCCAGCAGGGGGCAGACAGATACGCAGTATTTT. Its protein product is CASRGQTDTQYF.

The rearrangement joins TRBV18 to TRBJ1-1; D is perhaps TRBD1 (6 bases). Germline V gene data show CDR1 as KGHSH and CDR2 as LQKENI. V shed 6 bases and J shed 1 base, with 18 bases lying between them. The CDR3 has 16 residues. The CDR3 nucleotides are TGTGCCAGCTCCTCGGTGGGGGGCCCGCAGAACACTGAAGCTTTCTTT. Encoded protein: CASSSVGGPQNTEAFF.

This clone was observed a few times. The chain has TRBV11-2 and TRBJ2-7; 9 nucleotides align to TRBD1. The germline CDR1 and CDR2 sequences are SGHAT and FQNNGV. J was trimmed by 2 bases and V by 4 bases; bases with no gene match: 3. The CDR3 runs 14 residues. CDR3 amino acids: CASSWDRAPYEQYF. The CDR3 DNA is TGTGCCAGCAGCTGGGACAGGGCCCCCTACGAGCAGTACTTC.

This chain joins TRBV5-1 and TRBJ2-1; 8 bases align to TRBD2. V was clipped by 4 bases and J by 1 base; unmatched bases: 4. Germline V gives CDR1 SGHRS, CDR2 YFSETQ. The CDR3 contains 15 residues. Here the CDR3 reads CASSLTSESYNEQFF. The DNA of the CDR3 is TGCGCCAGCAGCCTGACTAGCGAGTCCTACAATGAGCAGTTCTTC. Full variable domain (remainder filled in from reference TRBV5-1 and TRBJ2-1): KAGVTQTPRYLIKTRGQQVTLSCSPISGHRSVSWYQQTPGQGLQFLFEYFSETQRNKGNFPGRFSGRQFSNSRSEMNVSTLELGDSALYLCASSLTSESYNEQFFGPGTRLTVL.

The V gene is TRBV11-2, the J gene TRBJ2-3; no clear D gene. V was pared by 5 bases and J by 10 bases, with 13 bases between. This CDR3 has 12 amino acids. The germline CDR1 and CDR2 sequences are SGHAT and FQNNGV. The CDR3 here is CASSLLLGPQYF. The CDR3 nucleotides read TGTGCCAGCAGCCTCCTCTTGGGTCCGCAGTATTTT.

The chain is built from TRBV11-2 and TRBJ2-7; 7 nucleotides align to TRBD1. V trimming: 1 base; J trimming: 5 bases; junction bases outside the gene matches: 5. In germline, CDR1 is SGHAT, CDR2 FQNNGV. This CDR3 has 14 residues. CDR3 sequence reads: CASSLAAGTDEQYF. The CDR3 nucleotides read TGTGCCAGCAGCTTAGCAGCCGGGACAGACGAGCAGTACTTC.

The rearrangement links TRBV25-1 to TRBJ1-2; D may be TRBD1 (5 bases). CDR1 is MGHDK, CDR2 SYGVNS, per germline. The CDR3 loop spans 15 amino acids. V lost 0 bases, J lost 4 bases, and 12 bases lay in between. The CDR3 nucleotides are TGTGCCAGCAGTGAATATAATCAGGGACCCTATGGCTACACCTTC. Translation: CASSEYNQGPYGYTF.